The clone carrying this TCR beta chain turned up a few times. These data come from a study of blood T cells in healthy people across ages. The sample providers were healthy Caucasian people from Russia, aged roughly 6 to 95. The authors ran a second PCR of about 7 to 12 cycles using a sample-barcoded 5' primer and a J-beta primer mix. TCRdb reanalysed the 5' RACE reads using MiXCR and keeps one entry per CDR3 protein. There are over 1,500,000 distinct CDR3 sequences in the sample; about 50% occur only once, and roughly 2.1% lies in the top ten. Looked up from germline, CDR1 is SEHNR and CDR2 is FQNEAQ (reference sequence). This CDR3 is built from 14 residues. Trimming pared 2 bases from V and 3 bases from J, leaving 10 bases between.

The source of this sequence is a woman in her thirties or forties in good health. The genes are TRBV7-9 and TRBJ2-5, with a weak D call TRBD2 (7 bases). The sequencing sample was made of blood. The CDR3 nucleotides read TGTGCCAGCAGCTTACGGGGGGCCAAAGAGACCCAGTACTTC. It encodes CASSLRGAKETQYF.